This T cell receptor (beta chain) was recorded in a study of early T cells in non-severe SARS-CoV-2 infection. V was pared by 8 bases and J by 0 bases, with 10 bases between. The germline V gene has CDR1 SEHNR and CDR2 FQNEAQ (reference sequence). The CDR3 totals 14 residues. General observations from the study: Matching results from VDJdb favored anti-spike CD8 responses, leaving private and CD4 specificities undetected.

TCRdb reprocessed the 5' RACE reads with MiXCR, giving one entry per CDR3 protein. This table holds around 60,000 distinct CDR3 sequences, around 13% found once. This clonotype occurred a few times. Its antigen is unknown. The gene calls are TRBV7-9 and TRBJ1-4; D is undetermined. This clonotype was sampled from an adult who was a healthcare worker with PCR-confirmed SARS-CoV-2 infection or an uninfected control (not recorded which). What was sequenced was whole blood. The chain's CDR3 is CASAPLATNEKLFF. The CDR3 DNA follows: TGTGCCAGCGCTCCGCTTGCAACTAATGAAAAACTGTTTTTT.